What follows are 14 T cell receptor beta chains derived from one specimen sequenced in a study of blood T cell repertoires in COVID-19. Here immunoSEQ multiplex PCR was the method, and the copy in TCRdb shows in-frame clones only, minus some. This table has 200,000 or so clones, around 88% appearing once. Sequenced: PBMCs or T cells enriched from blood (not recorded which). The source is a woman between 40 and 50 years old with acute COVID-19.

This chain links TRBV27 with TRBJ1-6; D perhaps matches TRBD1 (6 bases). CDR3 size: 18 residues. CDR1 and CDR2 from the germline V gene are MNHEY and SMNVEV (reference sequence). The V gene lost 2 bases and the J gene lost 5 bases, with 19 bases spanning the gap. The CDR3 coding sequence is TGTGCCAGCAGTTTAAGGGGTACCGGGACACCGAATAATTCACCCCTCCACTTT. The encoded protein is CASSLRGTGTPNNSPLHF.

The V gene is TRBV27, the J gene TRBJ1-5; D perhaps matches TRBD1 (6 bases). This CDR3 spans 14 amino acids. CDR1 is MNHEY, CDR2 SMNVEV, per germline (reference sequence). The V end lost 5 bases, the J end lost 5 bases, and 13 bases lay between the germline ends. CDR3 protein: CASSPRTVDQPQHF. The CDR3 nucleotides are TGTGCCAGCAGTCCGAGGACAGTTGATCAGCCCCAGCATTTT.

This chain joins TRBV29-1 and TRBJ1-1; TRBD1 might be the D (6 bases). The germline V gene has CDR1 SQVTM and CDR2 ANQGSEA. V lost 5 bases and J 0 bases, leaving 10 bases between the germline ends. The CDR3 sequence is 13 residues long. This CDR3 reads CSVYRAMNTEAFF. DNA of the CDR3: TGCAGCGTTTACAGGGCGATGAACACTGAAGCTTTCTTT.

This chain joins TRBV21-1 and TRBJ2-7; TRBD2, the table's D call, was not compared with the DNA. TRBV21-1 represents a pseudogene. The CDR3 has 13 residues. DNA for the CDR3: TGTGCCAGCAGCAATCTTTTCTTCTACGAGCAGTACTTC. Translating it yields CASSNLFFYEQYF.

The chain carries TRBV7-2 and TRBJ1-3, with D possibly TRBD1 on 6 matching bases. Trimming took off 5 bases at V and 1 base at J, with 24 bases between the two ends. This CDR3 has 19 residues. The germline V gene encodes CDR1 SGHTA and CDR2 FQGNSA. CDR3 nucleotide sequence: TGTGCCAGCAGCCCCCATCCCAGGGCAGGGGAGCGTTCTGGAAACACCATATATTTT. Translated, it gives CASSPHPRAGERSGNTIYF.

The chain combines TRBV5-6 with TRBJ1-4; 7 bases fit TRBD1. Trimming at V came to 1 base and at J to 4 bases, leaving 4 bases not matched to a gene. Germline-derived CDR1 and CDR2 are SGHDT and YYEEEE. The CDR3 spans 15 residues. The CDR3 here is CASSLTGTVNEKLFF. The CDR3 coding sequence is TGTGCCAGCAGCTTGACCGGGACAGTTAATGAAAAACTGTTTTTT.

This chain connects TRBV21-1 to TRBJ1-1; the table's D gene call, TRBD1, was not cross checked with the DNA. TRBV21-1 counts as a pseudogene. The length of the CDR3 is 15 residues. In DNA form, the CDR3 reads TGTGCCAGCAGCGCCAGGGGTCAGATGAACACTGAAGCTTTCTTT. Protein product: CASSARGQMNTEAFF.

In its sample, this clone was seen a few times. The chain joins TRBV30 to TRBJ2-1; 12 bases line up with TRBD1. Trimming at V came to 8 bases and at J to 9 bases, leaving 11 bases not matched to a gene. CDR1 is GTSNPN, CDR2 SVGIG, per germline (reference sequence). The CDR3 contains 14 residues. The CDR3 coding sequence is TGTGCCACAGATAAGGGGACAGGGGGCCTTGAGCAGTTCTTC. This sequence encodes CATDKGTGGLEQFF.

The chain couples TRBV5-4 to TRBJ2-3; D may be TRBD2 (6 bases). The CDR3 covers 12 residues. The V gene's germline CDR1 is SGHNT and CDR2 YYREEE (reference sequence). V gave up 5 bases and J gave up 6 bases, with 10 bases separating them. The DNA of the CDR3 is TGTGCCAGCAGGGAGGGCGCGGATACGCAGTATTTT. It codes for CASREGADTQYF.

J is TRBJ2-5 and V is TRBV24-1, with 10 bases fitting TRBD1. This CDR3 region has 15 residues. Trimming cost V 5 bases and J 5 bases; bases outside gene matches: 7. Germline-derived CDR1 and CDR2 are KGHDR and SFDVKD. The CDR3 is CATSAMDRGLETQYF. The CDR3 region has the DNA TGTGCCACCAGTGCTATGGACAGGGGGTTGGAGACCCAGTACTTC.

The chain joins TRBV4-3 to TRBJ1-1; D remains unclear. From germline, CDR1 is LGHNA and CDR2 YSLEER. V was shortened by 2 bases and J by 0 bases, with 7 bases between the two germline ends. The CDR3 has 14 residues. In DNA, the CDR3 is TGCGCCAGCAGCCAACGACACATGAACACTGAAGCTTTCTTT. This codes for CASSQRHMNTEAFF.

The V gene is TRBV6-4, the J gene TRBJ1-6; 7 positions match TRBD1. Trimming removed 6 bases from V and 7 bases from J; junction bases left unmatched: 3. Germline V gene data show CDR1 as MRHNA and CDR2 as SNTAGT. This CDR3 region has 13 residues. CDR3 protein: CASSGTENSPLHF. CDR3 in DNA: TGTGCCAGCAGCGGGACAGAGAATTCACCCCTCCACTTT.

This sequence joins TRBV6-2 or TRBV6-3 and TRBJ2-2, with 7 bases fitting TRBD1. The junction had 4 bases not matched to a gene; V was cut back by 3 bases and J by 6 bases. Looked up from germline, CDR1 is MNHEY and CDR2 is SVGEGT. The CDR3 sequence is 14 residues long. The CDR3 here is CASSYGQAAGELFF. The CDR3 DNA reads as TGTGCCAGCAGTTATGGACAGGCGGCCGGGGAGCTGTTTTTT.

This clone was detected only once. The DNA for the CDR3 is TGTGCCACCAGCAGAGATATCGCTAGCGGGAGTGATACGCAGTATTTT. Its protein product is CATSRDIASGSDTQYF. The chain couples TRBV15 to TRBJ2-3; 10 bases align to TRBD2. The V gene end was trimmed by 0 bases and the J gene end by 6 bases; junction bases not matched to a gene: 6. This CDR3 region has 16 residues. CDR1 LNHNV and CDR2 YYDKDF come from the germline V gene (reference sequence).